The sequence of this TCR beta chain was determined in a study of patients and donors after allogeneic stem cell transplantation. Using its own MiXCR run on the RT-PCR reads, TCRdb lists one record per CDR3 protein. The sample lists 70,000 or so distinct CDR3 sequences, roughly 29% occurring once. Germline V gives CDR1 ENHRY, CDR2 SYGVKD. After removal of 9 bases from V and 8 bases from J, the junction contained 9 bases not matched to a gene. The CDR3 loop spans 13 amino acids. Sequencing input: blood, either unsorted or a sorted T cell fraction (not recorded which). The origin of this receptor is a human donor who was either an allogeneic HSCT recipient or a stem cell or donor lymphocyte infusion donor (not recorded which). It is not recorded whose cells these are; they may come from a transplant donor. The rearrangement uses TRBV10-3 and TRBJ2-1; 8 bases align to TRBD1. The CDR3 nucleotides read TGTGCCATGGCGGGCAGGGGGCTCGATGAGCAGTTCTTC. Translated: CAMAGRGLDEQFF.